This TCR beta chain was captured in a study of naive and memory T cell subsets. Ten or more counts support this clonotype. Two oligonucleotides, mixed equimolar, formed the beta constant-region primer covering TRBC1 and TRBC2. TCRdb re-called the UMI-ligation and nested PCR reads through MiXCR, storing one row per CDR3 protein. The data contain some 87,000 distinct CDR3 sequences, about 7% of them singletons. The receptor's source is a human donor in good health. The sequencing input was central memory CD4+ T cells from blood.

CDR3 in DNA: TGTGCCAGCATAAAGGACCCAACCCTTGAAGCTTTCTTT. This encodes CASIKDPTLEAFF. V is TRBV7-8 and J is TRBJ1-1; D unclear. Germline V gene lookup returns CDR1 SGHVS and CDR2 FQNEAQ. This CDR3 contains 13 residues. The V gene lost 7 bases and the J gene lost 7 bases, with 16 bases spanning the gap.